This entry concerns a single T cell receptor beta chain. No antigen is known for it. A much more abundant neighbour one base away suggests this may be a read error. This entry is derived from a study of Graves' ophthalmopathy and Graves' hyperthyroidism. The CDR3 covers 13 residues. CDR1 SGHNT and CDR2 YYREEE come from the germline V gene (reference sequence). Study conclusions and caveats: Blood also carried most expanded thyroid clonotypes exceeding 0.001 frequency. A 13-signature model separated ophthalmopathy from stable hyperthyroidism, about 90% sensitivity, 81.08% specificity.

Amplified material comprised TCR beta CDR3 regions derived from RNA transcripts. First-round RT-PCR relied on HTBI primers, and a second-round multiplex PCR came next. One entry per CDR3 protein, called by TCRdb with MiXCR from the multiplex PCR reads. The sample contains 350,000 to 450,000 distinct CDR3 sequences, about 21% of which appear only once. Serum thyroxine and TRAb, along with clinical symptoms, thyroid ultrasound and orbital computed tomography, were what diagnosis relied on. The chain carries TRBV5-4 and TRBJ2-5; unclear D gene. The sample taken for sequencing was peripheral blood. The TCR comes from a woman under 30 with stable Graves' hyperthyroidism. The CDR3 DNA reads TGTGCCAGCAGCTGGGAAATCGAAGAGACCAAGTACTTC. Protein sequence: CASSWEIEETKYF.